Following are 13 T cell receptor beta chains from one sample sequenced in a study of vaccination and CD4 T cells after COVID-19. The treatment is: roughly ten-day PBMC culture with coronavirus spike peptide pools or control peptides (ViraFEST assay). The Oncomine TCR Beta short-read assay was what sequenced the DNA obtained from cultured CD4+ T cells. TCRdb fed the PCR reads into MiXCR, producing one record per CDR3 protein. In the table there are about 9,100 distinct CDR3 sequences, 50% to 70% of which are singletons. For these TCRs, the target antigens are not known. Sequenced: CD4+ T cells from blood, cultured in vitro. Source of these receptors: a human donor who had recovered from COVID-19.

In the case of this clonotype: A junction end diverges from the germline sequence, so it may reflect a read error. V is TRBV7-9 and J is TRBJ1-1; D gene ambiguous. Germline V gene sequence: CDR1 SEHNR, CDR2 FQNEAQ (reference sequence). The CDR3 sequence is 15 residues long. The CDR3 region is CASSLYAAPNTKAFF. CDR3 bases: TGTGCCAGCAGCTTATACGCAGCACCGAACACTAAAGCTTTCTTT.

The chain links TRBV11-2 to TRBJ2-7; D perhaps matches TRBD2 (5 bases). Deletions cut 1 base from V and 5 bases from J, with 6 bases between. The CDR3 covers 12 residues. Per germline, CDR1 SGHAT and CDR2 FQNNGV. The CDR3 loop is CASSLGGNEQYF. The CDR3 coding sequence is TGTGCCAGCAGCTTAGGAGGGAACGAGCAGTACTTC.

The genes are TRBV7-2 and TRBJ2-3; 7 nucleotides align to TRBD2. This CDR3 is built from 16 residues. V gave up 3 bases and J gave up 6 bases; unmatched junction bases: 12. From germline, CDR1 is SGHTA and CDR2 FQGNSA. The CDR3 DNA is TGTGCCAGCAGCTTTGCGGCGGGGGAACCCGGGGATACGCAGTATTTT. Its protein product is CASSFAAGEPGDTQYF.

This chain links TRBV19 with TRBJ1-2; no clear D gene. Germline V gives CDR1 LNHDA, CDR2 SQIVND (reference sequence). V was clipped by 9 bases and J by 0 bases, with 26 bases between them. CDR3 length: 18 residues. The CDR3 nucleotides read TGTGCCAGCTTCGAAGATGACCGGGAGTCCAATCCTAACTATGGCTACACCTTC. Amino acid sequence: CASFEDDRESNPNYGYTF.

This chain connects TRBV27 to TRBJ2-2; D assignment may be TRBD1 or TRBD2 (5 bases each). The length of the CDR3 is 17 residues. V shed 7 bases and J shed 0 bases, with 18 bases lying between them. The germline V gene has CDR1 MNHEY and CDR2 SMNVEV (reference sequence). In DNA, the CDR3 is TGTGCCAGCACCATCAATGGGAGAGGGGCGAACACCGGGGAGCTGTTTTTT. Its protein product is CASTINGRGANTGELFF.

This clonotype was observed a few times. The V call is TRBV12-3 or TRBV12-4, the J call TRBJ1-1; no firm D call. CDR3 size: 12 residues. V was shortened by 3 bases and J by 3 bases, with 5 bases between the two germline ends. This chain's CDR3 is CASSFRYTEAFF. The CDR3 nucleotides read TGTGCCAGCAGTTTTAGGTACACTGAAGCTTTCTTT.

This clonotype appeared once. The V gene is TRBV7-8, the J gene TRBJ2-1; possible D gene TRBD2, 6 bases. The V gene's germline CDR1 is SGHVS and CDR2 FQNEAQ. This CDR3 contains 15 residues. V gave up 2 bases and J gave up 6 bases, with 14 bases separating them. This chain's CDR3 is CASSLIGSDTNEQFF. In DNA, the CDR3 is TGTGCCAGCAGCTTAATCGGGAGTGATACCAATGAGCAGTTCTTC.

The rearrangement uses TRBV18 and TRBJ1-1; 8 bases align to TRBD1. V was clipped by 4 bases and J by 5 bases; unmatched bases: 12. The CDR3 extends over 16 amino acids. From germline, CDR1 is KGHSH and CDR2 LQKENI. DNA of the CDR3: TGTGCCAGCTCACAAATTGGACAGGGTCTTTGGACTGAAGCTTTCTTT. It translates to CASSQIGQGLWTEAFF.

The rearrangement joins TRBV2 to TRBJ2-1; D might be TRBD2 (5 bases). Germline CDR1 and CDR2: SNHLY and FYNNEI. The length of the CDR3 is 15 residues. Deletions cut 7 bases from V and 5 bases from J, with 18 bases between. CDR3 nucleotide sequence: TGTGCCAGCATTAAGAGGGCACAGTTGGACAATGAGCAGTTCTTC. Residues: CASIKRAQLDNEQFF.

The chain is built from TRBV7-9 and TRBJ2-1, with D unresolved. This CDR3 spans 14 amino acids. V was cut by 11 bases and J by 2 bases, with 16 bases left in between. The germline V gene has CDR1 SEHNR and CDR2 FQNEAQ (reference sequence). The CDR3 protein is CAYDSQIAYNEQFF. The CDR3, as DNA: TGTGCCTATGATAGTCAGATAGCCTACAATGAGCAGTTCTTC.

This clonotype was counted between two and nine times. The chain couples TRBV19 to TRBJ2-2; D gene ambiguous. CDR3 length equals 11 residues. The V end lost 5 bases, the J end lost 13 bases, and 11 bases lay between the germline ends. Germline CDR1 LNHDA, CDR2 SQIVND (reference sequence). CDR3 sequence: CASSSGGLLFF. The CDR3 DNA reads TGTGCCAGTAGTTCGGGCGGATTGCTGTTTTTT.

CDR3: CASSPESRSNQPQHF. For the CDR3, the DNA is TGTGCCAGCAGCCCTGAGAGTAGGAGCAATCAGCCCCAGCATTTT. V gene TRBV7-2 combines with J gene TRBJ1-5; D unclear. CDR1 is SGHTA and CDR2 is FQGNSA in the germline V gene. V gave up 5 bases and J gave up 1 base, with 12 bases separating them. The CDR3 contains 15 residues.

The J gene is TRBJ1-2, the V gene TRBV6-2 or TRBV6-3; 12 positions agree with TRBD1. CDR1 is MNHEY and CDR2 is SVGEGT in the germline V gene. Trimming cost V 6 bases and J 8 bases; bases outside gene matches: 13. This CDR3 contains 16 residues. The CDR3 bases are TGTGCCAGCAGCCTCCTGTGGGACAGGGGGCCAGGAGGCTACACCTTC. The encoded protein is CASSLLWDRGPGGYTF.